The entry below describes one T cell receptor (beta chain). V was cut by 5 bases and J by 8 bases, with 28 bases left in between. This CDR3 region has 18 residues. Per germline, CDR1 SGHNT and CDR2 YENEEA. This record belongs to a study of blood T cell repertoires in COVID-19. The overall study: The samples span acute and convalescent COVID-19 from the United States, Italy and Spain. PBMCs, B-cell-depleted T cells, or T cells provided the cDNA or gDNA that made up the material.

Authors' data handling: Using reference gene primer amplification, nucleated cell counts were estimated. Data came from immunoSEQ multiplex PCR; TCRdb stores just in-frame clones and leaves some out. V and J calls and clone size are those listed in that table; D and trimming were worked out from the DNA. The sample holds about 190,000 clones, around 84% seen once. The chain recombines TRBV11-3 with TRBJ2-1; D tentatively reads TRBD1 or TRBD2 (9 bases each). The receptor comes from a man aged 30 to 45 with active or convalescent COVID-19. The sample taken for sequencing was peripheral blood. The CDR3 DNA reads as TGTGCCAGCAGCCCGGGACAGGGAGGGACTAGCCGTCGCTATGAGCAGTTCTTC. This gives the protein CASSPGQGGTSRRYEQFF.